This T cell receptor (beta chain) emerged from a study of blood T cell repertoires in COVID-19. Study in general: The United States, Italy and Spain supplied acute and convalescent COVID-19 samples.

Original processing methods: Reference gene primer amplification in the assay estimated nucleated cell counts. Sequenced by immunoSEQ multiplex PCR; TCRdb stores in-frame clones only, minus some. That table gives V, J and clone size, and the DNA gave D and trimming. The sample lists 290,000 or so clones; about 88% were seen once. V lost 0 bases to trimming and J lost 8 bases; unmatched junction nucleotides: 5. This CDR3 region has 14 residues. Germline CDR1 LNHNV, CDR2 YYDKDF (reference sequence). The chain couples TRBV15 to TRBJ1-2, with 8 positions matching TRBD1. The specimen sequenced was peripheral blood. The origin of this receptor is a man in his sixties or seventies with acute or convalescent COVID-19. This CDR3 reads CATSRDRQGNGYTF. The CDR3 nucleotides are TGTGCCACCAGCAGAGATCGACAGGGGAACGGCTACACCTTC.